A single sample gave rise to the 8 T cell receptor beta chains below, sequenced in a study of blood T cell repertoires in COVID-19. Repertoires were generated with immunoSEQ multiplex PCR, while TCRdb's copy carries only in-frame clones and drops some. The profile shows 110,000 or so clones, 85% of them singletons. The sample was peripheral blood. These receptor sequences come from a human donor in a cohort sampled during active COVID-19.

The chain links TRBV19 to TRBJ1-5; TRBD1 matches at 10 bases. V lost 1 base, J lost 7 bases, and 10 bases stayed unmatched. Germline lookup yields CDR1 LNHDA and CDR2 SQIVND (reference sequence). The CDR3 covers 17 residues. This CDR3 is CASSIGPTGGGFQPQHF. CDR3 DNA sequence: TGTGCCAGTAGTATAGGACCGACAGGGGGCGGTTTCCAGCCCCAGCATTTT.

The chain has TRBV6-4 and TRBJ2-3; tentatively, D is TRBD2 (6 bases). There are 14 residues in the CDR3. Germline V gene lookup returns CDR1 MRHNA and CDR2 SNTAGT. V dropped 9 bases and J dropped 0 bases, with 13 bases sitting between them. CDR3 sequence: CASRLGPSTDTQYF. The CDR3 DNA reads TGTGCCAGTAGACTAGGCCCTAGCACAGATACGCAGTATTTT.

The rearrangement uses TRBV7-9 and TRBJ2-1, with a weak D call TRBD2 (5 bases). With 1 base removed from V and 10 bases from J, the gap between germline ends came to 8 bases. Germline V gene data show CDR1 as SEHNR and CDR2 as FQNEAQ (reference sequence). The CDR3 has 12 amino acids. CDR3 residues: CASSLVEVEQFF. In DNA, the CDR3 is TGTGCCAGCAGCTTAGTGGAGGTAGAGCAGTTCTTC.

This clone has a single count. This chain joins TRBV7-2 and TRBJ1-2; 11 bases are shared with TRBD1. Looked up from germline, CDR1 is SGHTA and CDR2 is FQGNSA. The CDR3 runs to 15 residues. V lost 3 bases to trimming and J lost 8 bases; unmatched junction nucleotides: 8. Here the CDR3 reads CASSFAGTGGGGYTF. CDR3 nucleotide sequence: TGTGCCAGCAGCTTCGCCGGGACAGGGGGAGGGGGCTACACCTTC. The entire variable domain, with the rest obtained from reference TRBV7-2 and TRBJ1-2, is as follows: GAGVSQSPSNKVTEKGKDVELRCDPISGHTALYWYRQSLGQGLEFLIYFQGNSAPDKSGLPSDRFSAERTGGSVSTLTIQRTQQEDSAVYLCASSFAGTGGGGYTFGSGTRLTVV.

This chain joins TRBV6-5 and TRBJ2-5; D is uncertain. V lost 6 bases and J lost 2, with 4 bases in between. This CDR3 is built from 11 residues. CDR1 is MNHEY, CDR2 SVGAGI, per germline. CDR3 residues: CASRRQETQYF. CDR3 nucleotide sequence: TGTGCCAGCAGACGGCAAGAGACCCAGTACTTC.

The V and J genes are TRBV4-1 and TRBJ2-7; D gene unclear. Germline CDR1 is MGHRA and CDR2 is YSYEKL. The V and J ends lost 0 bases and 2 bases respectively, with 14 bases between them. CDR3 length: 16 residues. Written as DNA, the CDR3 is TGCGCCAGCAGCCAAGATCCCGAGGTGCCGACCTACGAGCAGTACTTC. It encodes CASSQDPEVPTYEQYF.

The chain uses TRBV7-2 and TRBJ2-5; tentative D call: TRBD2 (6 bases). There are 14 residues in the CDR3. V lost 2 bases and J 4 bases, leaving 11 bases between the germline ends. Germline assignment: CDR1 SGHTA and CDR2 FQGNSA. The CDR3 nucleotides read TGTGCCAGCAGCTTAACTCCCGGGGGAGAGACCCAGTACTTC. The encoded protein is CASSLTPGGETQYF.

The chain joins TRBV28 to TRBJ1-5; the D gene is possibly TRBD1 (5 bases). The CDR3 loop spans 15 amino acids. V lost 5 bases and J 3 bases, leaving 14 bases between the germline ends. CDR1 and CDR2 from the germline V gene are MDHEN and SYDVKM. In DNA form, the CDR3 reads TGTGCCAGCAGTCAAACCGACAGCTACAATCAGCCCCAGCATTTT. It translates to CASSQTDSYNQPQHF.